The sequence of this T cell receptor (beta chain) was determined in a study of control samples from healthy donors and cancer patients. Data came from immunoSEQ multiplex PCR; TCRdb stores just in-frame clones and leaves some out. The data contain about 51,000 clones, about 80% of them seen just once; the ten biggest clones take up roughly 9.1%. The CDR3 is made up of 15 amino acids. The V gene's germline CDR1 is LGHDT and CDR2 YNNKEL (reference sequence). Trimming left V 0 bases short and J 4 bases short, with 13 bases between. This TCR was recovered from a man aged 65-85 years in good health. The rearrangement links TRBV3-1 (or the pseudogene TRBV3-2) to TRBJ2-7, with D maybe TRBD2 (6 bases). The sample taken for sequencing was blood. The CDR3 reads CASSQELVSGYEQYF. DNA of the CDR3: TGTGCCAGCAGCCAAGAGTTGGTTAGCGGATACGAGCAGTACTTC.